This T cell receptor (beta chain) stems from a study of blood T cell repertoires in COVID-19. Unmatched junction bases numbered 5, after V lost 8 bases and J lost 2 bases. The CDR3 runs to 15 residues. Germline lookup yields CDR1 LNHDA and CDR2 SQIVND (reference sequence). Data came from immunoSEQ multiplex PCR; TCRdb stores just in-frame clones and leaves some out. This sample yields roughly 45,000 clones, of which just under 85% are seen a single time; roughly 5% belongs to the top ten. The chain recombines TRBV19 with TRBJ1-6; 8 nucleotides line up with TRBD1. The source is a man aged 45-65 years with active COVID-19. Input material: peripheral blood. CDR3 in amino acids: CASWDRFAYNSPLHF. In DNA form, the CDR3 reads TGTGCCAGTTGGGACAGGTTCGCCTATAATTCACCCCTCCACTTT.